This T cell receptor (beta chain) was captured in a study of CD8+CD57+ T cells in acquired aplastic anemia. Study-level results: Common to patients and controls were roughly 30 CD8+ CDR3 sequences.

In the case of this clonotype: No antigen is known for it. Germline is not matched at one junction end, which may reflect a read error.

The template used for profiling TCR beta VDJ and CDR3 was genomic DNA. TCRdb analysed the reads with MiXCR anew, one entry per CDR3 protein. The sample carries hundreds of thousands of distinct CDR3 sequences, 65% to 80% recorded once. CDR1 is ENHRY and CDR2 is SYGVKD in the germline V gene. This CDR3 is 12 amino acids long. The receptor's source is a human donor in good health, serving as a control. The sample was sorted CD4+, CD8+, or CD8+CD57+ T cells (not recorded which) from PBMCs. V gene TRBV10-3 combines with J gene TRBJ2-5; D is ambiguous. The CDR3 nucleotides are TGTGCCATCAGTACCGGGCAAAAGACCCAGGACTTC. Encoded protein: CAISTGQKTQDF.